This TCR beta chain was recovered during a study of cytomegalovirus exposure and HLA in healthy donors. Findings and limits, study-wide: The availability of immune exposure information extended only to CMV serostatus. TRBV6-2, TRBV6-3 and some other V segments were unresolvable in 87-base-pair reads. One variant, a missense change in DCLRE1C, was linked in a later analysis to TCR beta V- and J-gene trimming. The investigators catalogued 160 or so TCR beta chains as cytomegalovirus-associated.

Use of 60 Vbeta and 13 Jbeta primers characterized the PCR. Using immunoSEQ multiplex PCR, the repertoire was profiled, and TCRdb retains in-frame clones only, with some absent. The sample's table shows fewer than 130,000 clones. In regard to this clone: Its antigen is not identified.

CDR3 length equals 16 residues. Germline-derived CDR1 and CDR2 are SGHDT and YYEEEE. The V gene end was trimmed by 4 bases and the J gene end by 4 bases; junction bases not matched to a gene: 10. Sequenced: PBMCs. The sequence derives from a man aged 50 to 59 in good health and CMV-seronegative. This chain links TRBV5-6 with TRBJ1-3; TRBD1 matches at 8 bases. CDR3: CASSQDRVGGGNTIYF. The CDR3 region has the DNA TGTGCCAGCAGCCAGGACAGGGTCGGAGGGGGAAACACCATATATTTT.